Below, 22 T cell receptor beta chains from the same sample are listed, as sequenced in a study of T cells in tuberculosis. Clones were read by immunoSEQ multiplex PCR, and TCRdb kept only the in-frame ones, dropping some. In the table there are about 37,000 clones, around 93% of which are singletons. Material for sequencing was PBMCs. The receptor set was obtained from a donor aged 10 to 29 with latent tuberculosis or without tuberculosis infection. Some clones in this sample may be carry-over from other donors' samples.

This rearrangement joins TRBV11-3 to TRBJ1-1; possibly TRBD1 for D (5 bases). The CDR3 contains 14 residues. The V end lost 5 bases, the J end lost 4 bases, and 14 bases lay between the germline ends. CDR1 and CDR2 from the germline V gene are SGHNT and YENEEA. The CDR3 nucleotides are TGTGCCAGCAGCCCCTGGGGACTGAGCACTGAAGCTTTCTTT. It encodes CASSPWGLSTEAFF.

The chain recombines TRBV7-2 with TRBJ2-3, with a weak D call TRBD1 (6 bases). CDR3 length: 15 residues. Germline-derived CDR1 and CDR2 are SGHTA and FQGNSA. V dropped 5 bases and J dropped 6 bases, with 18 bases sitting between them. The CDR3 coding sequence is TGTGCCAGCAGCCCCCGGACAGTTCATAAGGATACGCAGTATTTT. Amino acids: CASSPRTVHKDTQYF.

The rearrangement joins TRBV13 to TRBJ2-7; D perhaps matches TRBD1 (6 bases). Germline V gene lookup returns CDR1 PRHDT and CDR2 FYEKMQ (reference sequence). CDR3 length: 14 amino acids. V was trimmed by 5 bases and J by 4 bases, leaving 15 bases between them. CDR3 sequence: CASSPGTTLYEQYF. The CDR3 coding sequence is TGTGCCAGCAGCCCGGGGACAACTTTGTACGAGCAGTACTTC.

The gene calls are TRBV6-6 and TRBJ2-5, with D possibly matching TRBD2 (6 bases). The CDR3 is 13 amino acids. CDR1 is MNHNY, CDR2 SVGAGI, per germline (reference sequence). V dropped 6 bases and J dropped 4 bases, with 12 bases sitting between them. The CDR3 nucleotides read TGTGCCAGCAGGGTGGGAGGAGGAGAGACCCAGTACTTC. Translated, it gives CASRVGGGETQYF.

The V call is TRBV7-9, the J call TRBJ2-3; D gene unclear. The CDR3 has 15 amino acids. CDR1 and CDR2 (germline): SEHNR, FQNEAQ (reference sequence). V lost 5 bases, J lost 2 bases, and 14 bases lay in between. The CDR3 here is CASSPTITVTDTQYF. The DNA of the CDR3 is TGTGCCAGCAGCCCTACGATAACGGTCACAGATACGCAGTATTTT. Combining the CDR3 with reference TRBV7-9 and TRBJ2-3 gives the whole variable domain DTGVSQNPRHKITKRGQNVTFRCDPISEHNRLYWYRQTLGQGPEFLTYFQNEAQLEKSRLLSDRFSAERPKGSFSTLEIQRTEQGDSAMYLCASSPTITVTDTQYFGPGTRLTVL.

The chain combines TRBV2 with TRBJ2-5, with a weak D call TRBD2 (5 bases). Looked up from germline, CDR1 is SNHLY and CDR2 is FYNNEI. Trimming took 0 bases from V and 4 from J, leaving 12 bases between them. The CDR3 covers 15 residues. CDR3 nucleotides: TGTGCCAGCAGTGAAGCCCCCCTAGCAATAGAGACCCAGTACTTC. This translates into CASSEAPLAIETQYF.

This chain connects TRBV9 to TRBJ1-2; TRBD1 aligns across 10 bases. V shed 0 bases and J 3 bases; nucleotides not matched to a gene: 2. The CDR3 contains 15 residues. CDR1 and CDR2 from the germline V gene are SGDLS and YYNGEE. CDR3 sequence (DNA): TGTGCCAGCAGCGTAGAGACAGGGGGCGACTATGGCTACACCTTC. It translates to CASSVETGGDYGYTF.

CDR3 DNA: TGTGCCAGCAGTGAAAGGACTGCCAGCACAGATACGCAGTATTTT. Translated, it gives CASSERTASTDTQYF. V is TRBV2 and J is TRBJ2-3, with D possibly being TRBD2 (5 bases). The germline V and J ends were trimmed by 2 bases and 0 bases, with 9 bases remaining between them. The CDR3 has 15 amino acids. Per germline, CDR1 SNHLY and CDR2 FYNNEI.

This chain links TRBV19 with TRBJ1-1; the D is unclear. The CDR3 has 14 residues. The V end lost 6 bases, the J end lost 7 bases, and 18 bases lay between the germline ends. The germline gives CDR1 LNHDA, CDR2 SQIVND (reference sequence). CDR3 region: CASRHGLWSGEAFF. The CDR3 nucleotides are TGTGCCAGTAGGCACGGGTTATGGAGCGGTGAAGCTTTCTTT.

This chain links TRBV7-2 with TRBJ1-2, with D perhaps matching TRBD1 (5 bases). V lost 1 base to trimming and J lost 4 bases, with 13 bases between them. The CDR3 contains 15 residues. Per the germline V gene, CDR1 is SGHTA and CDR2 is FQGNSA. The CDR3 DNA reads TGTGCCAGCAGCTTAGATGGAGGGGAGGGCTATGGCTACACCTTC. Protein: CASSLDGGEGYGYTF.

The V gene is TRBV7-6, the J gene TRBJ2-3; no firm D call. Germline CDR1 is SGHVS and CDR2 is FNYEAQ. The length of the CDR3 is 13 residues. Trimming shortened V by 4 bases and J by 5 bases, and 10 bases separated the two germline ends. The CDR3 coding sequence is TGTGCCAGCAGCTCAACCAAGCGAGATACGCAGTATTTT. Encoded protein: CASSSTKRDTQYF.

This sequence joins TRBV29-1 and TRBJ1-2; D remains ambiguous. Germline V gives CDR1 SQVTM, CDR2 ANQGSEA. Trimming stripped 4 bases from V and 8 bases from J, with 17 bases between. CDR3 length: 13 amino acids. The CDR3 here is CSVGVFGEEGYTF. CDR3 DNA sequence: TGCAGCGTTGGAGTTTTCGGGGAGGAAGGCTACACCTTC.

CDR3 nucleotides: TGTGCCAGCAGCTCTAACAGGGAGAACTACAATGAGCAGTTCTTC. Translating gives CASSSNRENYNEQFF. This chain uses TRBV7-2 with TRBJ2-1; D is perhaps TRBD1 (6 bases). Germline lookup yields CDR1 SGHTA and CDR2 FQGNSA. V was shortened by 4 bases and J by 3 bases, with 13 bases between the two germline ends. The CDR3 loop spans 15 amino acids.

This clone was picked up one time. The chain employs TRBV29-1 and TRBJ2-3; 12 bases fit TRBD1. Unmatched junction bases numbered 7, after V lost 7 bases and J lost 11 bases. CDR3 length: 12 amino acids. The germline V gene encodes CDR1 SQVTM and CDR2 ANQGSEA. The CDR3 protein is CSAGQGAEGQYF. The DNA of the CDR3 is TGCAGCGCGGGACAGGGGGCGGAGGGGCAGTATTTT.

V is TRBV7-6 and J is TRBJ2-3; 10 bases match TRBD2. There are 14 residues in the CDR3. From germline, CDR1 is SGHVS and CDR2 FNYEAQ. V lost 4 bases, J lost 3 bases, and 1 base stayed unmatched. Here the CDR3 DNA reads TGTGCCAGCAGCTCGGGACTAGCGACAGATACGCAGTATTTT. Translated, it gives CASSSGLATDTQYF.

The chain uses TRBV6-6 and TRBJ2-3; D uncertain. This CDR3 region has 14 residues. Deletions cut 5 bases from V and 0 bases from J, with 9 bases between. In germline, CDR1 is MNHNY, CDR2 SVGAGI (reference sequence). DNA of the CDR3: TGTGCCAGCAGTCGGTTTCCTAGCACAGATACGCAGTATTTT. Encoded protein: CASSRFPSTDTQYF.

This clone occurred once. The gene calls are TRBV25-1 and TRBJ2-7; maybe TRBD2 (5 bases). V lost 2 bases and J 6 bases, leaving 17 bases between the germline ends. CDR1 is MGHDK and CDR2 is SYGVNS in the germline V gene. The CDR3 runs 15 residues. CDR3 residues: CASSEVDGEGSEQYF. CDR3 bases: TGTGCCAGCAGTGAAGTGGACGGAGAGGGTAGCGAGCAGTACTTC.

The V and J genes are TRBV7-9 and TRBJ1-4, with unresolved D. The germline gives CDR1 SEHNR, CDR2 FQNEAQ (reference sequence). V lost 5 bases, J lost 6 bases, and 13 bases lay in between. The CDR3 is 14 residues long. The CDR3 reads CASSPNDWDEKLFF. In DNA, the CDR3 is TGTGCCAGCAGCCCAAACGACTGGGATGAAAAACTGTTTTTT.

The chain employs TRBV5-1 and TRBJ1-6; D is ambiguous. The V gene lost 1 base and the J gene lost 9 bases, with 14 bases spanning the gap. From germline, CDR1 is SGHRS and CDR2 YFSETQ. The CDR3 has 15 amino acids. CDR3 bases: TGCGCCAGCAGCTTGATGCGACAACCGCGTTCACCCCTCCACTTT. Amino acids: CASSLMRQPRSPLHF.

V gene TRBV7-9 combines with J gene TRBJ1-2; the D gene is possibly TRBD1 (6 bases). The V end was cut by 4 bases, the J end by 0 bases, with 18 bases between. This CDR3 has 17 residues. The germline gives CDR1 SEHNR, CDR2 FQNEAQ (reference sequence). CDR3 loop: CASSSNTLQGTNYGYTF. CDR3 nucleotides: TGTGCCAGCAGCTCCAACACCTTACAGGGAACTAACTATGGCTACACCTTC.

This clone was observed once. The rearrangement joins TRBV27 to TRBJ1-2; D ambiguous. CDR1 MNHEY and CDR2 SMNVEV come from the germline V gene (reference sequence). V lost 4 bases and J 13 bases, leaving 16 bases between the germline ends. The CDR3 is 12 residues long. CDR3 coding DNA: TGTGCCAGCAGTTCAGGAAGAACACCCCTCACCTTC. Its protein is CASSSGRTPLTF.

This chain uses TRBV9 with TRBJ2-6, with TRBD1 identical over 10 bases. The V segment lost 3 bases and the J segment 3 bases; nucleotides outside the gene matches: 6. Germline V gives CDR1 SGDLS, CDR2 YYNGEE. The CDR3 covers 17 residues. CDR3 region: CASSARQGAGGANVLTF. The CDR3 DNA reads as TGTGCCAGCAGCGCCCGACAGGGGGCAGGTGGGGCCAACGTCCTGACTTTC.